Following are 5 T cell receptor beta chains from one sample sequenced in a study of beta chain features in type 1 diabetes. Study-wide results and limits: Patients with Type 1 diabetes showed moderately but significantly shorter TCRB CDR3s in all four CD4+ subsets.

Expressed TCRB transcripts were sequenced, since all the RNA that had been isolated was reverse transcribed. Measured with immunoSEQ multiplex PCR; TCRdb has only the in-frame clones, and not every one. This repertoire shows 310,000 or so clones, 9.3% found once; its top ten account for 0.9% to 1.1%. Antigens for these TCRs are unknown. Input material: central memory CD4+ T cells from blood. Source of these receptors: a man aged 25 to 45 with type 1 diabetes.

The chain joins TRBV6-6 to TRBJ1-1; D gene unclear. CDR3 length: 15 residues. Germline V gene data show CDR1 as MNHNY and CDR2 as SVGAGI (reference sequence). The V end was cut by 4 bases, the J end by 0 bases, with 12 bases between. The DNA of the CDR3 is TGTGCCAGCAGTTCGAGAGACATATTGAACACTGAAGCTTTCTTT. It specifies CASSSRDILNTEAFF.

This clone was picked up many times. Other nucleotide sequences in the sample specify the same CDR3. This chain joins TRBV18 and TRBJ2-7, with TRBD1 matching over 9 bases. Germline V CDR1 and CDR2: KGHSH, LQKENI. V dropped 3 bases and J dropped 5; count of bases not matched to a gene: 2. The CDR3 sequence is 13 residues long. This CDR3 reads CASSPGQGNEQYF. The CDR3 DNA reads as TGTGCCAGCTCACCGGGACAGGGTAACGAGCAGTACTTC.

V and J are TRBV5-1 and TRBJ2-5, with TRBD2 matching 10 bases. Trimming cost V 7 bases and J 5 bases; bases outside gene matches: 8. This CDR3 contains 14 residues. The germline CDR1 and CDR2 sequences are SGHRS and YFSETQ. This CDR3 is CASASGGAGETQYF. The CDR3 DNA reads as TGCGCCAGCGCAAGCGGGGGGGCCGGGGAGACCCAGTACTTC.

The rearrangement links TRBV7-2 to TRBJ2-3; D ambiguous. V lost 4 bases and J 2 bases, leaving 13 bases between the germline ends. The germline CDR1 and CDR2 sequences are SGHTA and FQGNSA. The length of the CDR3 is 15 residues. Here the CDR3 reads CASSSVVSPTDTQYF. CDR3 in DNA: TGTGCCAGCAGCTCGGTTGTTAGCCCCACAGATACGCAGTATTTT.

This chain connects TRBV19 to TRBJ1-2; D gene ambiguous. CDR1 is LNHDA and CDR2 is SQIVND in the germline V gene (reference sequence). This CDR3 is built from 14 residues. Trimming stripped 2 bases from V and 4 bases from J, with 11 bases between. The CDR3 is CASSISGSGYGYTF. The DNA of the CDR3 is TGTGCCAGTAGTATATCCGGGTCGGGCTATGGCTACACCTTC.